This entry lists 30 T cell receptor beta chains sequenced from one sample in a study of blood T cell repertoires in COVID-19. Clones were read by immunoSEQ multiplex PCR, and TCRdb kept only the in-frame ones, dropping some. This repertoire shows tens of thousands of clones, 80% found once; its top ten account for roughly 7%. Sequenced material: peripheral blood. These TCRs come from a man between 60 and 75 years old with acute or convalescent COVID-19.

The chain couples TRBV3-1 (or the pseudogene TRBV3-2) to TRBJ2-3, with 11 bases identical to TRBD2. The CDR3 length is 18 residues. CDR1 is LGHDT and CDR2 is YNNKEL in the germline V gene (reference sequence). V shed 4 bases, J shed 3 bases, and the junction held 12 bases outside the gene matches. CDR3: CASSRFRLAGIGTDTQYF. The CDR3 nucleotides read TGTGCCAGCAGCCGATTCCGACTAGCGGGGATTGGTACAGATACGCAGTATTTT.

The chain carries TRBV27 and TRBJ2-3; 11 nucleotides align to TRBD2. The germline gives CDR1 MNHEY, CDR2 SMNVEV (reference sequence). The CDR3 loop spans 16 amino acids. V was clipped by 5 bases and J by 2 bases; unmatched bases: 6. The CDR3 region has the DNA TGTGCCAGCAGTCCTCTAGCGGGGGGTTTCACAGATACGCAGTATTTT. Amino acids: CASSPLAGGFTDTQYF.

V gene TRBV19 combines with J gene TRBJ2-4, with D possibly matching TRBD2 (6 bases). V lost 3 bases and J 2 bases, leaving 11 bases between the germline ends. The germline V gene encodes CDR1 LNHDA and CDR2 SQIVND (reference sequence). The CDR3 has 15 amino acids. CDR3 DNA: TGTGCCAGTAGTATGTCTAGCGTAACCAAAAACATTCAGTACTTC. Encoded protein: CASSMSSVTKNIQYF. The whole variable domain, filled in from reference TRBV19 and TRBJ2-4, reads DGGITQSPKYLFRKEGQNVTLSCEQNLNHDAMYWYRQDPGQGLRLIYYSQIVNDFQKGDIAEGYSVSREKKESFPLTVTSAQKNPTAFYLCASSMSSVTKNIQYFGAGTRLSVL.

The chain has TRBV10-1 and TRBJ2-1; 10 positions match TRBD2. This CDR3 region has 14 residues. V shed 2 bases, J shed 8 bases, and the junction held 3 bases outside the gene matches. From germline, CDR1 is WNHNN and CDR2 SYGVQD (reference sequence). The CDR3 DNA reads as TGCGCCAGCAGTGAGAGCGGGGGGGCATATGAGCAGTTCTTC. Its protein product is CASSESGGAYEQFF.

This clone has only one observation. This chain joins TRBV19 and TRBJ1-6; 9 bases match TRBD1. Germline assignment: CDR1 LNHDA and CDR2 SQIVND (reference sequence). The CDR3 spans 14 residues. The V and J ends lost 7 bases and 7 bases, in that order; junction bases with no gene match: 5. The CDR3 reads CASTAGTGNSPLHF. As DNA, the CDR3 is TGTGCCAGTACCGCGGGGACAGGGAATTCACCCCTCCACTTT.

This chain uses TRBV5-8 with TRBJ2-5; TRBD2 aligns across 13 bases. The CDR3 runs to 16 residues. Losses at the gene ends were 3 bases for V and 5 bases for J; bases not matched to a gene: 7. The germline CDR1 and CDR2 sequences are SGHTS and YDEGEE. For the CDR3, the DNA is TGTGCCAGCAGCTCCTTCCCGGGACTAGCGGGGGAGACCCAGTACTTC. It specifies CASSSFPGLAGETQYF.

The rearrangement links TRBV6-1 to TRBJ1-1; D remains unclear. Trimming took off 2 bases at V and 1 base at J, with 5 bases between the two ends. The CDR3 loop spans 13 amino acids. Germline CDR1 reads MNHNS; CDR2 reads SASEGT. The CDR3 sequence is CASSESWNTEAFF. The CDR3 nucleotides read TGTGCCAGCAGTGAATCCTGGAACACTGAAGCTTTCTTT.

This clone was seen only once. V gene TRBV11-2 combines with J gene TRBJ2-1, with D possibly TRBD2 on 6 matching bases. CDR3 size: 16 residues. V was clipped by 3 bases and J by 0 bases, with 12 bases between them. Germline loops: CDR1 SGHAT, CDR2 FQNNGV. The DNA for the CDR3 is TGTGCCAGCAGCTTCCTGGGGGGTTCCTCCTACAATGAGCAGTTCTTC. Its protein is CASSFLGGSSYNEQFF.

This clone was found a few times. The rearrangement uses TRBV19 and TRBJ2-5, with a possible D match to TRBD2 (6 bases). The V end lost 5 bases, the J end lost 2 bases, and 15 bases lay between the germline ends. The CDR3 sequence is 15 residues long. Germline CDR1 LNHDA, CDR2 SQIVND (reference sequence). The CDR3 loop is CASSRVGTGQETQYF. The CDR3 DNA reads as TGTGCCAGTAGTCGGGTCGGGACTGGACAAGAGACCCAGTACTTC.

V and J are TRBV6-5 and TRBJ2-3, with 12 bases that match TRBD2. The CDR3 runs 15 residues. V lost 5 bases, J lost 6 bases, and 6 bases stayed unmatched. Germline lookup yields CDR1 MNHEY and CDR2 SVGAGI. CDR3 bases: TGTGCCAGCAGTCCCCAAGGGACTAGCGGGGATACGCAGTATTTT. Its protein is CASSPQGTSGDTQYF.

The V call is TRBV19, the J call TRBJ1-2, with TRBD1 as a possible D gene (6 bases). The CDR3 covers 19 residues. Germline loops: CDR1 LNHDA, CDR2 SQIVND (reference sequence). V lost 4 bases and J lost 3, with 27 bases in between. The CDR3: CASSSPITGTGQSDYGYTF. CDR3 nucleotide sequence: TGTGCCAGTAGTAGCCCAATTACAGGTACAGGGCAGAGCGACTATGGCTACACCTTC.

The chain uses TRBV21-1 and TRBJ2-5; the D call TRBD1 from the table was never checked on the DNA. TRBV21-1 is designated a pseudogene. There are 19 residues in the CDR3. CDR3 residues: CASSKSGQLPTGAKETQYF. The CDR3 nucleotides read TGTGCCAGCAGCAAATCCGGCCAACTCCCGACAGGGGCCAAGGAGACCCAGTACTTC.

The chain combines TRBV2 with TRBJ2-1, with D possibly TRBD2 on 7 matching bases. The germline V gene has CDR1 SNHLY and CDR2 FYNNEI. The CDR3 extends over 14 amino acids. The CDR3 DNA reads as TGTGCTGCGCGCGGGGGCCTCTCCTACAATGAGCAGTTCTTC. Translated: CAARGGLSYNEQFF. Complete variable domain (other parts from reference TRBV2 and TRBJ2-1): EPEVTQTPSHQVTQMGQEVILRCVPISNHLYFYWYRQILGQKVEFLVSFYNNEISEKSEIFDDQFSVERPDGSNFTLKIRSTKLEDSAMYFCAARGGLSYNEQFFGPGTRLTVL.

The chain employs TRBV6-2 or TRBV6-3 and TRBJ2-2, with unresolved D. The V and J ends lost 5 bases and 1 base respectively, with 5 bases between them. This CDR3 contains 13 residues. CDR1 is MNHEY, CDR2 SVGEGT, per germline. The CDR3 DNA is TGTGCCAGCAGTCCCCTGAACACCGGGGAGCTGTTTTTT. It encodes CASSPLNTGELFF.

The chain uses TRBV9 and TRBJ1-2, with TRBD1 as a possible D gene (5 bases). Trimming removed 4 bases at V and 0 bases at J, with 19 bases between. Germline V gene data show CDR1 as SGDLS and CDR2 as YYNGEE. The CDR3 totals 17 residues. The CDR3 DNA follows: TGTGCCAGCAGCCCCGGGGGAGAATTATTAACTAACTATGGCTACACCTTC. Its protein product is CASSPGGELLTNYGYTF.

This clone is categorized as medium-sized. CDR3 nucleotides: TGTGCCAGCAGCCCCTACCTTCTAGACAGGCCAAGAGGGGAGACCCAGTACTTC. Translating it yields CASSPYLLDRPRGETQYF. The V and J genes are TRBV21-1 and TRBJ2-5; whether TRBD1, the table's D call, matches the DNA was not checked. TRBV21-1 is a documented pseudogene. This CDR3 has 18 residues.

The chain combines TRBV30 with TRBJ2-3; 11 bases are a match to TRBD2. The V segment lost 2 bases and the J segment 1 base; nucleotides outside the gene matches: 2. The CDR3 covers 15 residues. Per the germline V gene, CDR1 is GTSNPN and CDR2 is SVGIG (reference sequence). The CDR3 protein is CAWSLTSGGTDTQYF. DNA of the CDR3: TGTGCCTGGAGTCTGACTAGCGGGGGCACAGATACGCAGTATTTT. Variable domain in full (rest from reference TRBV30 and TRBJ2-3): SQTIHQWPATLVQPVGSPLSLECTVEGTSNPNLYWYRQAAGRGLQLLFYSVGIGQISSEVPQNLSASRPQDRQFILSSKKLLLSDSGFYLCAWSLTSGGTDTQYFGPGTRLTVL.

A note on this clone: The junction does not match germline at one end; this may be a read error. This chain joins TRBV10-3 and TRBJ1-5; tentative D call: TRBD1 (6 bases). This CDR3 is built from 14 residues. Germline-derived CDR1 and CDR2 are ENHRY and SYGVKD. CDR3 in amino acids: CAIGEAGGNQPQHF. The CDR3 region has the DNA TGTGCCATCGGTGAGGCAGGGGGCAATCAGCCCCAGCATTTT.

This sequence joins TRBV9 and TRBJ2-5; D perhaps matches TRBD2 (6 bases). Trimming left V 0 bases short and J 3 bases short, with 12 bases between. Germline V CDR1 and CDR2: SGDLS, YYNGEE. This CDR3 contains 15 residues. CDR3 amino acids: CASSVVLGGKETQYF. DNA of the CDR3: TGTGCCAGCAGCGTAGTCCTCGGGGGAAAAGAGACCCAGTACTTC.

The rearrangement links TRBV6-5 to TRBJ2-3, with 10 bases fitting TRBD2. V was pared by 4 bases and J by 1 base, with 2 bases of the junction left unmatched. The length of the CDR3 is 15 residues. Germline V gene sequence: CDR1 MNHEY, CDR2 SVGAGI. The CDR3 DNA reads as TGTGCCAGCAGTTGGGGGACTAGCGGCACAGATACGCAGTATTTT. Its translation: CASSWGTSGTDTQYF.

The V gene is TRBV7-2, the J gene TRBJ2-6, with 10 nucleotides matching TRBD1. The CDR3 has 17 residues. Trimming took 7 bases from V and 0 from J; bases not matched to a gene: 6. From germline, CDR1 is SGHTA and CDR2 FQGNSA. CDR3 sequence: CASMTGGFYSGANVLTF. Written as DNA, the CDR3 is TGTGCCAGCATGACAGGGGGCTTCTACTCTGGGGCCAACGTCCTGACTTTC.

The CDR3 coding sequence is TGTGCCAGCAGCATGAGACAGGGCCAAGAGACCCAGTACTTC. Its translation: CASSMRQGQETQYF. V gene TRBV5-6 combines with J gene TRBJ2-5; the match to TRBD1 covers 7 bases. From germline, CDR1 is SGHDT and CDR2 YYEEEE. The J segment lost 1 base and the V segment lost 4 bases, leaving 4 bases of the junction unmatched. The CDR3 has 14 residues.

Concerning this clone itself: The germline gene is not matched at one end of the junction; a read error may be the cause. This chain links TRBV7-7 with TRBJ2-5; 10 bases are shared with TRBD1. The CDR3 spans 15 residues. Germline values: CDR1 SSHAT, CDR2 FNYEAQ (reference sequence). For the CDR3, the DNA is TGTGCTAGCAGCTTAGGGACAGGGGAAGGAGAGACCCAGTACTTC. Its protein is CASSLGTGEGETQYF.

The genes are TRBV5-4 and TRBJ1-2; D is ambiguous. The CDR3 length is 15 residues. The germline gives CDR1 SGHNT, CDR2 YYREEE (reference sequence). The germline V and J ends were trimmed by 1 base and 0 bases, with 10 bases remaining between them. The CDR3 DNA follows: TGTGCCAGCAGCTTGCGGTCCCTAGCTAACTATGGCTACACCTTC. It translates to CASSLRSLANYGYTF.

The chain joins TRBV5-6 to TRBJ2-3, with TRBD1 matching over 11 bases. Germline CDR1 SGHDT, CDR2 YYEEEE. The CDR3 extends over 14 amino acids. V gave up 0 bases and J gave up 14 bases; unmatched junction bases: 8. This CDR3 reads CASSLASGTGGLYF. The CDR3 region has the DNA TGTGCCAGCAGCTTGGCCAGTGGGACAGGGGGGTTGTATTTT.

This chain links TRBV5-4 with TRBJ2-6; D might be TRBD1 (7 bases). V lost 3 bases, J lost 1 base, and 17 bases lay in between. The CDR3 extends over 18 amino acids. Germline CDR1 and CDR2: SGHNT and YYREEE (reference sequence). This CDR3 is CASSSGAPRGSGANVLTF. CDR3 bases: TGTGCCAGCAGCTCGGGGGCCCCCAGGGGGTCTGGGGCCAACGTCCTGACTTTC.

The chain combines TRBV29-1 with TRBJ2-1, with 8 nucleotides matching TRBD1. Trimming at V came to 5 bases and at J to 3 bases, leaving 3 bases not matched to a gene. CDR1 and CDR2 from the germline V gene are SQVTM and ANQGSEA. CDR3 length: 13 residues. In DNA, the CDR3 is TGCAGCGTTAAGACAGGGGACTACAATGAGCAGTTCTTC. Its protein is CSVKTGDYNEQFF.

The chain recombines TRBV19 with TRBJ1-4; the D is unclear. V was shortened by 8 bases and J by 7 bases, with 17 bases between the two germline ends. The length of the CDR3 is 14 residues. The germline CDR1 and CDR2 sequences are LNHDA and SQIVND (reference sequence). The CDR3 nucleotides are TGTGCCAGTGGGAGAACGAGCGCACCTGAAAAACTGTTTTTT. The encoded protein is CASGRTSAPEKLFF.

The V gene is TRBV6-5, the J gene TRBJ1-2; D is ambiguous. V was pared by 7 bases and J by 0 bases, with 12 bases between. The CDR3 totals 14 residues. Germline values: CDR1 MNHEY, CDR2 SVGAGI. The CDR3 protein is CASTRANPNYGYTF. DNA for the CDR3: TGTGCCAGCACTCGAGCCAACCCTAACTATGGCTACACCTTC.

The genes are TRBV5-6 and TRBJ2-4, with 10 positions matching TRBD1. J was trimmed by 13 bases and V by 5 bases; bases with no gene match: 15. The CDR3 has 15 residues. Germline V gives CDR1 SGHDT, CDR2 YYEEEE. This CDR3 is CASRLTGTGAGIQYF. The DNA for the CDR3 is TGTGCCAGCAGGTTAACCGGGACAGGGGCGGGGATCCAGTACTTC. The entire variable domain, with the rest obtained from reference TRBV5-6 and TRBJ2-4, is as follows: DAGVTQSPTHLIKTRGQQVTLRCSPKSGHDTVSWYQQALGQGPQFIFQYYEEEERQRGNFPDRFSGHQFPNYSSELNVNALLLGDSALYLCASRLTGTGAGIQYFGAGTRLSVL.